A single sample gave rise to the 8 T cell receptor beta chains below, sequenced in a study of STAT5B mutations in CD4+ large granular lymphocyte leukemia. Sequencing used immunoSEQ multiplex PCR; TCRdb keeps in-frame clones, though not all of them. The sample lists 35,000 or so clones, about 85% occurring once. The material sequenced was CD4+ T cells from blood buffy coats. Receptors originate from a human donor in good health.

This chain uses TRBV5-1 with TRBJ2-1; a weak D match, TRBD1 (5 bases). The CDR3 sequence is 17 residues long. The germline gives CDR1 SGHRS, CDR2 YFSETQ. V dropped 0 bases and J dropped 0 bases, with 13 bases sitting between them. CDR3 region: CASSLAVRQSSYNEQFF. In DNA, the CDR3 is TGCGCCAGCAGCTTGGCCGTTAGACAGAGCTCCTACAATGAGCAGTTCTTC. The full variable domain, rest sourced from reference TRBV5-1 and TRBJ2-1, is KAGVTQTPRYLIKTRGQQVTLSCSPISGHRSVSWYQQTPGQGLQFLFEYFSETQRNKGNFPGRFSGRQFSNSRSEMNVSTLELGDSALYLCASSLAVRQSSYNEQFFGPGTRLTVL.

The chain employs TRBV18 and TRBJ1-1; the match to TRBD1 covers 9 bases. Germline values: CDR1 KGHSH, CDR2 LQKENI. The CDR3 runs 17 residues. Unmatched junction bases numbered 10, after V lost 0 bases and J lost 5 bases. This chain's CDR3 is CASSPPGQGILRTEAFF. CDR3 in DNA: TGTGCCAGCTCACCACCGGGACAGGGAATCTTAAGGACTGAAGCTTTCTTT.

CDR3 nucleotides: TGTGCCAGCAGTTTTGGTCAAGAAAACACTGAAGCTTTCTTT. This gives the protein CASSFGQENTEAFF. V gene TRBV28 combines with J gene TRBJ1-1, with D unresolved. The V gene lost 3 bases and the J gene lost 2 bases, with 10 bases spanning the gap. The V gene's germline CDR1 is MDHEN and CDR2 SYDVKM. The CDR3 totals 14 residues.

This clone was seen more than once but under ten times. The CDR3 loop reads CASSRTEQYF. CDR3 nucleotide sequence: TGTGCCAGTAGTAGGACCGAGCAGTACTTC. The chain recombines TRBV19 with TRBJ2-7; D ambiguous. The germline CDR1 and CDR2 sequences are LNHDA and SQIVND (reference sequence). CDR3 length: 10 residues. V lost 4 bases, J lost 6 bases, and 4 bases lay in between.

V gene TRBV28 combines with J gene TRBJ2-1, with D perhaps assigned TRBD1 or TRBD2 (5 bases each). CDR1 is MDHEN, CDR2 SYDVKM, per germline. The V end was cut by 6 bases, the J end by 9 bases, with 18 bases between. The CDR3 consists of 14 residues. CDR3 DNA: TGTGCCAGCAGACTCGGGACGGTGGTCACTGAGCAGTTCTTC. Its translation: CASRLGTVVTEQFF.

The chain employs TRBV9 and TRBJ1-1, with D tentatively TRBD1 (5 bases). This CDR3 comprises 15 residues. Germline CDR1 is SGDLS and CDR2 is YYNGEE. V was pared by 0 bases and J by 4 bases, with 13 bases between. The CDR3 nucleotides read TGTGCCAGCAGCGTAGGGGGACTTCTGGGCACTGAAGCTTTCTTT. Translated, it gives CASSVGGLLGTEAFF.

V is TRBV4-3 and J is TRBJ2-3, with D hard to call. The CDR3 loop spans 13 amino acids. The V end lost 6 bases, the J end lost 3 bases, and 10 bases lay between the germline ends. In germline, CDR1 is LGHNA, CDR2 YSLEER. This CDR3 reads CASSLYTTDTQYF. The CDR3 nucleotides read TGCGCCAGCAGTCTCTACACAACAGATACGCAGTATTTT.

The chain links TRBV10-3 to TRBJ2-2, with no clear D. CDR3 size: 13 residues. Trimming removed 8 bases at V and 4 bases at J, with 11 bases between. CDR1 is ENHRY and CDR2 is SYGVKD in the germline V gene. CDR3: CAIWTPSTGELFF. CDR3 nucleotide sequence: TGTGCCATCTGGACCCCGAGCACCGGGGAGCTGTTTTTT.